One T cell receptor (beta chain) is described in this entry. Its specificity is not known. This CDR3 has 14 residues. Germline V lookup: CDR1 DFQATT, CDR2 SNEGSKA (reference sequence). V was trimmed by 6 bases and J by 5 bases, leaving 20 bases between them. The data originate from a study of T cells in Graves' hyperthyroidism and ophthalmopathy. Points from the study as a whole: Ophthalmopathy stood apart from stable hyperthyroidism in a 13 V-J model. Also found in blood were most expanded thyroid clonotypes above 0.001. The model anticipated ophthalmopathy a median approximately 6.6 months pre-onset.

Amplified regions were TCR beta CDR3 sequences from RNA transcripts. The HTBI primer set drove a first-round RT-PCR of the TCR CDR3. MiXCR, run by TCRdb on the multiplex PCR reads, gives a single entry per CDR3 protein. The table lists roughly 280,000 distinct CDR3 sequences, around 20% of them singletons. This TCR was recovered from a man in his thirties or forties with Graves' ophthalmopathy. The rearrangement links TRBV20-1 to TRBJ2-7; maybe TRBD2 (7 bases). Sequenced: blood. The CDR3 reads CSAGGAATGNEQYF. Written as DNA, the CDR3 is TGCAGTGCAGGGGGGGCGGCAACGGGGAACGAGCAGTACTTC.